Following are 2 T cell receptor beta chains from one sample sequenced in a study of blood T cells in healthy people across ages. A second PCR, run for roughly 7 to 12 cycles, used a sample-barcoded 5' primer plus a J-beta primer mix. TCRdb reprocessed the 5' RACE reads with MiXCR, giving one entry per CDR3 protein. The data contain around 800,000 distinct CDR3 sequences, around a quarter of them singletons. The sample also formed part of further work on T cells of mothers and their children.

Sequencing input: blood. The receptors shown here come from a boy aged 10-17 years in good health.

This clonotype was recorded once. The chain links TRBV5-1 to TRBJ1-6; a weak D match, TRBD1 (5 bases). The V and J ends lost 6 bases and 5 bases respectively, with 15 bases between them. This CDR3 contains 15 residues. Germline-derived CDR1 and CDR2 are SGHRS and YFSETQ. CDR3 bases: TGCGCCAGCACGGGCGCAGGAGGGGATAATTCACCCCTCCACTTT. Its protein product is CASTGAGGDNSPLHF. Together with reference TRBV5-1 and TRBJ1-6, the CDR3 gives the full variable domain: KAGVTQTPRYLIKTRGQQVTLSCSPISGHRSVSWYQQTPGQGLQFLFEYFSETQRNKGNFPGRFSGRQFSNSRSEMNVSTLELGDSALYLCASTGAGGDNSPLHFGNGTRLTVT.

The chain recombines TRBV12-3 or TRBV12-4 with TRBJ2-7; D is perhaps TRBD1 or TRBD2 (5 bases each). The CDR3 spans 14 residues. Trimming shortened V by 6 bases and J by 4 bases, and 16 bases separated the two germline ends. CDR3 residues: CASSPWDEVYEQYF. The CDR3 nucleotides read TGTGCCAGCAGCCCTTGGGACGAGGTTTACGAGCAGTACTTC.